One sample yielded the 28 T cell receptor beta chains listed below, sequenced in a study of blood T cell repertoires in COVID-19. The table came from immunoSEQ multiplex PCR; TCRdb's copy has only in-frame clones and leaves some out. The table lists 250,000 or so clones, around 89% of them singletons. What was sequenced was peripheral blood. The receptors here all came from a man under 40 with COVID-19, enrolled during active disease.

The rearrangement links TRBV27 to TRBJ2-1; 12 positions agree with TRBD2. The germline gives CDR1 MNHEY, CDR2 SMNVEV (reference sequence). The CDR3 consists of 16 residues. With V trimmed by 5 bases and J by 8 bases, 10 bases remained unmatched. The CDR3 reads CASSAILAGGSDEQFF. The DNA of the CDR3 is TGTGCCAGCAGTGCAATACTAGCGGGAGGATCGGATGAGCAGTTCTTC.

This clone has only one observation. The chain combines TRBV6-4 with TRBJ2-1; TRBD2 agrees at 10 bases. V lost 5 bases, J lost 3 bases, and 7 bases stayed unmatched. CDR3 size: 16 residues. The germline V gene encodes CDR1 MRHNA and CDR2 SNTAGT. Written as DNA, the CDR3 is TGTGCCAGCAGTCTCATAGCGGGAGGAGGCTACAATGAGCAGTTCTTC. It encodes CASSLIAGGGYNEQFF.

The rearrangement links TRBV27 to TRBJ2-7; the D gene is possibly TRBD1 (5 bases). The CDR3 length is 15 residues. V was trimmed by 2 bases and J by 0 bases, leaving 11 bases between them. Germline values: CDR1 MNHEY, CDR2 SMNVEV (reference sequence). The CDR3 sequence: CASSLAGQRSYEQYF. CDR3 nucleotide sequence: TGTGCCAGCAGTTTAGCAGGGCAACGCTCCTACGAGCAGTACTTC.

Comments on this clone: An end of the junction differs from the germline gene, which may be a read error. V usage is TRBV2 and J usage is TRBJ1-6; weak D call: TRBD1 (6 bases). This CDR3 has 11 amino acids. Germline lookup yields CDR1 SNHLY and CDR2 FYNNEI. The CDR3 DNA reads as TGTGCCAGCAGTGAAGCGCGACAGGCGGACTTT. This translates into CASSEARQADF.

This chain uses TRBV5-1 with TRBJ2-5, with D uncertain. The CDR3 loop spans 14 amino acids. Germline loops: CDR1 SGHRS, CDR2 YFSETQ. V dropped 0 bases and J dropped 3 bases, with 9 bases sitting between them. The CDR3 spells CASSLGSVKETQYF. In DNA form, the CDR3 reads TGCGCCAGCAGCTTGGGGTCGGTAAAAGAGACCCAGTACTTC.

The CDR3 DNA is TGTGCCAGCTCACTCCCACAGGGATATGCCGGGGAGCTGTTTTTT. This gives the protein CASSLPQGYAGELFF. The chain recombines TRBV18 with TRBJ2-2; weak D call: TRBD1 (6 bases). Germline CDR1 reads KGHSH; CDR2 reads LQKENI. V lost 4 bases, J lost 6 bases, and 15 bases lay in between. This CDR3 has 15 residues.

The J gene is TRBJ1-6, the V gene TRBV9; D may be TRBD1 (5 bases). Germline V gives CDR1 SGDLS, CDR2 YYNGEE. The CDR3 length is 16 residues. V was shortened by 3 bases and J by 2 bases, with 12 bases between the two germline ends. CDR3 DNA sequence: TGTGCCAGCAGCGCGGAGGGACGCACCTATAATTCACCCCTCCACTTT. It codes for CASSAEGRTYNSPLHF.

The rearrangement joins TRBV5-1 to TRBJ2-2, with TRBD1 as a possible D gene (6 bases). V was shortened by 0 bases and J by 2 bases, with 14 bases between the two germline ends. Germline V gene data show CDR1 as SGHRS and CDR2 as YFSETQ. The CDR3 sequence is 17 residues long. CDR3 protein: CASSLVTGPGNTGELFF. The CDR3 DNA is TGCGCCAGCAGCTTGGTAACAGGGCCTGGCAACACCGGGGAGCTGTTTTTT.

This chain uses TRBV16 with TRBJ1-2, with D uncertain. The CDR3 totals 12 residues. V lost 2 bases, J lost 5 bases, and 6 bases lay in between. The V gene's germline CDR1 is KGHSY and CDR2 FQNENV. The CDR3 sequence: CASSQIMYGYTF. CDR3 coding DNA: TGTGCCAGCAGCCAAATTATGTATGGCTACACCTTC.

V is TRBV18 and J is TRBJ1-2; 8 bases align to TRBD1. The CDR3 runs 14 residues. Trimming cost V 5 bases and J 4 bases; bases outside gene matches: 6. Germline V gene sequence: CDR1 KGHSH, CDR2 LQKENI. The chain's CDR3 is CASSSGTGGYGYTF. CDR3 bases: TGTGCCAGCTCATCAGGCACAGGGGGCTATGGCTACACCTTC.

The chain links TRBV2 to TRBJ1-5, with TRBD1 identical over 7 bases. The length of the CDR3 is 15 residues. Germline lookup yields CDR1 SNHLY and CDR2 FYNNEI. Trimming cost V 4 bases and J 3 bases; bases outside gene matches: 6. CDR3 loop: CASSVRDSFNQPQHF. CDR3 DNA: TGTGCCAGCAGTGTGCGGGACAGCTTCAATCAGCCCCAGCATTTT.

This clone was seen once. The chain recombines TRBV11-3 with TRBJ1-1; a possible D gene is TRBD1 (6 bases). This CDR3 is 15 amino acids long. Germline lookup yields CDR1 SGHNT and CDR2 YENEEA. Trimming removed 5 bases from V and 3 bases from J, with 16 bases in between. Here the CDR3 reads CASSAEGGPDTEAFF. CDR3 sequence (DNA): TGTGCCAGCAGCGCGGAGGGGGGGCCGGACACTGAAGCTTTCTTT.

This chain uses TRBV28 with TRBJ2-7, with 7 bases lining up with TRBD1. Trimming at V came to 2 bases and at J to 1 base, leaving 5 bases not matched to a gene. Germline V gene sequence: CDR1 MDHEN, CDR2 SYDVKM. This CDR3 contains 15 residues. This CDR3 reads CASSLRGQGSYEQYF. The CDR3 DNA is TGTGCCAGCAGTTTAAGGGGGCAGGGGTCCTACGAGCAGTACTTC.

CDR3 nucleotides: TGCAGCGTCTCACCCGGAACCGCCGCGGACTATGGCTACACCTTC. Residues: CSVSPGTAADYGYTF. The chain has TRBV29-1 and TRBJ1-2; D gene ambiguous. V was shortened by 6 bases and J by 3 bases, with 20 bases between the two germline ends. The germline V gene encodes CDR1 SQVTM and CDR2 ANQGSEA. The CDR3 has 15 residues.

The chain uses TRBV27 and TRBJ1-2; tentatively, D is TRBD1 (5 bases). Trimming removed 4 bases from V and 4 bases from J, with 10 bases in between. Germline CDR1 and CDR2: MNHEY and SMNVEV (reference sequence). The CDR3 is 13 residues long. CDR3 sequence (DNA): TGTGCCAGCAGTTCGACAGCTCCCTATGGCTACACCTTC. Amino acid sequence: CASSSTAPYGYTF.

V and J are TRBV18 and TRBJ2-1, with a possible D match to TRBD1 (5 bases). CDR1 is KGHSH and CDR2 is LQKENI in the germline V gene. This CDR3 is built from 13 residues. Trimming removed 3 bases from V and 9 bases from J, with 12 bases in between. CDR3 residues: CASSPPRQGEQFF. For the CDR3, the DNA is TGTGCCAGCTCACCCCCAAGGCAGGGTGAGCAGTTCTTC.

This clone was counted once. The J gene is TRBJ2-7, the V gene TRBV2; 10 bases fit TRBD1. CDR1 is SNHLY, CDR2 FYNNEI, per germline. V trimming: 6 bases; J trimming: 2 bases; junction bases outside the gene matches: 7. The CDR3 covers 15 residues. As DNA, the CDR3 is TGTGCCAGCAGGGAGGACAGGGGGATACCCTACGAGCAGTACTTC. It codes for CASREDRGIPYEQYF.

This chain uses TRBV5-1 with TRBJ1-6, with unresolved D. The V end lost 6 bases, the J end lost 7 bases, and 14 bases lay between the germline ends. The germline gives CDR1 SGHRS, CDR2 YFSETQ. The CDR3 totals 14 residues. CDR3 region: CASNLGRENSPLHF. CDR3 coding DNA: TGCGCCAGCAACCTGGGGAGGGAGAATTCACCCCTCCACTTT.

The chain has TRBV7-3 and TRBJ2-1; tentative D call: TRBD2 (6 bases). The length of the CDR3 is 15 residues. Germline CDR1 and CDR2: SGHTA and FQGTGA. The V and J ends lost 2 bases and 6 bases respectively, with 14 bases between them. CDR3 DNA: TGTGCCAGCAGCTTAGATTCCGGGACTCTCAATGAGCAGTTCTTC. This codes for CASSLDSGTLNEQFF. Complete variable domain (other parts from reference TRBV7-3 and TRBJ2-1): GAGVSQTPSNKVTEKGKYVELRCDPISGHTALYWYRQSLGQGPEFLIYFQGTGAADDSGLPNDRFFAVRPEGSVSTLKIQRTERGDSAVYLCASSLDSGTLNEQFFGPGTRLTVL.

The chain joins TRBV27 to TRBJ2-3; D gene ambiguous. The CDR3 totals 14 residues. Trimming stripped 2 bases from V and 4 bases from J, with 10 bases between. CDR1 is MNHEY and CDR2 is SMNVEV in the germline V gene (reference sequence). The chain's CDR3 is CASSLLIRADTQYF. In DNA form, the CDR3 reads TGTGCCAGCAGTTTACTCATACGGGCAGATACGCAGTATTTT.

This rearrangement joins TRBV29-1 to TRBJ2-5, with a tentative D call TRBD1 (6 bases). The CDR3 runs to 14 residues. Germline CDR1 and CDR2: SQVTM and ANQGSEA. The V gene lost 0 bases and the J gene lost 4 bases, with 12 bases spanning the gap. The chain's CDR3 is CSVEEPGQRETQYF. The CDR3 DNA follows: TGCAGCGTTGAAGAACCGGGACAACGAGAGACCCAGTACTTC.

The chain links TRBV11-2 to TRBJ1-2; 10 bases are shared with TRBD1. Trimming at V came to 4 bases and at J to 3 bases, leaving 5 bases not matched to a gene. In germline, CDR1 is SGHAT, CDR2 FQNNGV. The CDR3 sequence is 15 residues long. This CDR3 reads CASSWGQGPDYGYTF. The CDR3 DNA is TGTGCCAGCAGCTGGGGACAGGGGCCGGACTATGGCTACACCTTC.

CDR3 loop: CASTSGGANYGYTF. As DNA, the CDR3 is TGTGCCAGCACTTCCGGGGGGGCTAACTATGGCTACACCTTC. V gene TRBV28 combines with J gene TRBJ1-2, with D perhaps matching TRBD1 (5 bases). V was cut by 7 bases and J by 0 bases, with 12 bases left in between. CDR1 and CDR2 (germline): MDHEN, SYDVKM. The CDR3 extends over 14 amino acids.

The chain carries TRBV5-1 and TRBJ2-3; 13 bases are a match to TRBD2. Germline V lookup: CDR1 SGHRS, CDR2 YFSETQ. V lost 5 bases and J lost 6; bases outside the gene matches: 9. CDR3 length: 16 residues. CDR3 residues: CASRGGLAGVWDTQYF. In DNA, the CDR3 is TGCGCCAGCAGGGGCGGACTAGCGGGAGTTTGGGATACGCAGTATTTT.

This clone was observed a single time. J is TRBJ2-1 and V is TRBV19; TRBD2 agrees at 11 bases. Germline V gives CDR1 LNHDA, CDR2 SQIVND (reference sequence). This CDR3 region has 17 residues. Trimming cost V 2 bases and J 4 bases; bases outside gene matches: 7. The CDR3 nucleotides are TGTGCCAGTAGTATAAATAGCGGGGGGGCGAGATACAATGAGCAGTTCTTC. Protein: CASSINSGGARYNEQFF.

This chain joins TRBV30 and TRBJ2-7; maybe TRBD2 (5 bases). Germline V gene lookup returns CDR1 GTSNPN and CDR2 SVGIG (reference sequence). The CDR3 is made up of 12 amino acids. Trimming removed 0 bases at V and 5 bases at J, with 8 bases between. The CDR3 loop is CAWSVGGDEQYF. The CDR3 nucleotides read TGTGCCTGGAGTGTAGGAGGAGACGAGCAGTACTTC. The full variable domain, with the rest looked up from reference TRBV30 and TRBJ2-7, is SQTIHQWPATLVQPVGSPLSLECTVEGTSNPNLYWYRQAAGRGLQLLFYSVGIGQISSEVPQNLSASRPQDRQFILSSKKLLLSDSGFYLCAWSVGGDEQYFGPGTRLTVT.

The rearrangement uses TRBV7-2 and TRBJ1-2, with 10 bases identical to TRBD1. Germline V gives CDR1 SGHTA, CDR2 FQGNSA. The V gene end was trimmed by 1 base and the J gene end by 2 bases; junction bases not matched to a gene: 4. This CDR3 has 16 amino acids. Here the CDR3 DNA reads TGTGCCAGCAGCTTAGGAGGGACAGGGGTAAACTATGGCTACACCTTC. Amino acids: CASSLGGTGVNYGYTF. The entire variable domain, with the rest obtained from reference TRBV7-2 and TRBJ1-2, is as follows: GAGVSQSPSNKVTEKGKDVELRCDPISGHTALYWYRQSLGQGLEFLIYFQGNSAPDKSGLPSDRFSAERTGGSVSTLTIQRTQQEDSAVYLCASSLGGTGVNYGYTFGSGTRLTVV.

The chain uses TRBV27 and TRBJ2-1; the match to TRBD1 covers 7 bases. V shed 5 bases, J shed 2 bases, and the junction held 3 bases outside the gene matches. The CDR3 has 14 amino acids. CDR1 is MNHEY, CDR2 SMNVEV, per germline (reference sequence). The CDR3 nucleotides are TGTGCCAGCAGTACCGGGACAGCCTACAATGAGCAGTTCTTC. This encodes CASSTGTAYNEQFF.